Presented here are 21 T cell receptor beta chains from one specimen sequenced in a study of T cell changes during pregnancy in multiple sclerosis (dated by TCRdb to between 2018 and 2021). Libraries were made using the immunoSEQ multiplex PCR assay. The clones in this table, taken by TCRdb from immuneACCESS, are in-frame only. Not every clone is retained; where verified, under half of the shortfall comes from an unresolved V gene, and the cause of the rest is unknown. The sample records 55,000 to 80,000 clones, around 94% of which are singletons. The ten largest clones capture less than 0.65% of the sample. Sequenced here: peripheral blood, sampled in the third trimester of pregnancy. These receptor sequences come from a female donor with multiple sclerosis, enrolled in a pregnancy study.

The gene calls are TRBV6-5 and TRBJ1-2; unclear D gene. V was cut by 2 bases and J by 6 bases, with 13 bases left in between. Germline V gene lookup returns CDR1 MNHEY and CDR2 SVGAGI. The CDR3 consists of 14 residues. The CDR3 sequence: CASSYEGIGDGYTF. CDR3 sequence (DNA): TGTGCCAGCAGTTACGAGGGAATCGGGGATGGCTACACCTTC.

DNA for the CDR3: TGTGCCAGCAGCTTAGAGGACAGAGGAAGAAATGGCTACACCTTC. Its protein product is CASSLEDRGRNGYTF. V and J are TRBV7-9 and TRBJ1-2, with D possibly TRBD1 on 6 matching bases. The length of the CDR3 is 15 residues. Trimming stripped 1 base from V and 6 bases from J, with 15 bases between. Germline assignment: CDR1 SEHNR and CDR2 FQNEAQ (reference sequence).

The chain uses TRBV5-5 and TRBJ2-3; no clear D gene. The V end was cut by 3 bases, the J end by 2 bases, with 10 bases between. CDR3 length equals 14 residues. Germline V gene lookup returns CDR1 SGHKS and CDR2 YYEKEE (reference sequence). The CDR3 nucleotides are TGTGCCAGCAGCTCCCGGAGCAACACAGATACGCAGTATTTT. Residues: CASSSRSNTDTQYF.

The chain has TRBV7-6 and TRBJ2-3; 9 positions match TRBD2. Trimming took 0 bases from V and 2 from J; bases not matched to a gene: 9. The V gene's germline CDR1 is SGHVS and CDR2 FNYEAQ. The CDR3 totals 18 residues. The CDR3 protein is CASSLALAGGSPTDTQYF. CDR3 sequence (DNA): TGTGCCAGCAGCTTAGCGCTGGCGGGGGGGAGCCCCACAGATACGCAGTATTTT.

The chain carries TRBV12-5 and TRBJ1-2; 8 bases are shared with TRBD1. The CDR3 is 16 amino acids. Germline CDR1 and CDR2: LGHNT and FRNRAP. With 6 bases clipped from V and 2 bases from J, the junction kept 11 bases outside the gene matches. Here the CDR3 reads CASGRAQGARNYGYTF. Here the CDR3 DNA reads TGTGCTAGTGGGCGGGCTCAGGGGGCGAGGAACTATGGCTACACCTTC.

V is TRBV5-6 and J is TRBJ2-3, with TRBD2 identical over 8 bases. Germline values: CDR1 SGHDT, CDR2 YYEEEE. V lost 0 bases, J lost 4 bases, and 4 bases stayed unmatched. The CDR3 sequence is 15 residues long. The CDR3: CASSLGVAGSDTQYF. The CDR3 DNA reads TGTGCCAGCAGCTTGGGGGTAGCGGGGTCAGATACGCAGTATTTT.

The rearrangement joins TRBV9 to TRBJ2-2, with 8 bases fitting TRBD1. The CDR3 contains 17 residues. V trimming: 5 bases; J trimming: 6 bases; junction bases outside the gene matches: 15. The germline gives CDR1 SGDLS, CDR2 YYNGEE. CDR3 sequence: CASSLLKQGVGAGELFF. In DNA form, the CDR3 reads TGTGCCAGCAGTCTTCTTAAACAGGGGGTCGGCGCCGGGGAGCTGTTTTTT.

The rearrangement uses TRBV7-3 and TRBJ2-1; a weak D match, TRBD1 (5 bases). The CDR3 contains 13 residues. Looked up from germline, CDR1 is SGHTA and CDR2 is FQGTGA. Trimming cost V 4 bases and J 6 bases, with 10 bases left between them. The CDR3 DNA reads as TGTGCCAGCAGCTCCGGAAGGGGCAATGAGCAGTTCTTC. Its translation is CASSSGRGNEQFF.

This chain uses TRBV9 with TRBJ2-3; 9 bases agree with TRBD1. The germline V gene has CDR1 SGDLS and CDR2 YYNGEE. The CDR3 covers 15 residues. After removal of 0 bases from V and 7 bases from J, the junction contained 6 bases not matched to a gene. The CDR3, as DNA: TGTGCCAGCAGCGTAGCGGGACAGGGTCTAAATACGCAGTATTTT. It codes for CASSVAGQGLNTQYF.

Only one count was recorded for this clone. This chain connects TRBV4-1 to TRBJ2-7; 7 nucleotides align to TRBD2. V trimming: 3 bases; J trimming: 0 bases; junction bases outside the gene matches: 5. Germline CDR1 MGHRA, CDR2 YSYEKL. The CDR3 is 15 residues long. The CDR3 protein is CASSHSAGISYEQYF. CDR3 DNA sequence: TGCGCCAGCAGCCACTCAGCGGGGATCTCCTACGAGCAGTACTTC.

This clone has just one count. The rearrangement links TRBV4-3 to TRBJ1-3; D remains unclear. The CDR3 has 15 amino acids. V was cut by 1 base and J by 0 bases, with 7 bases left in between. Germline V lookup: CDR1 LGHNA, CDR2 YSLEER. The CDR3 region is CASSQAAGSGNTIYF. The DNA for the CDR3 is TGCGCCAGCAGCCAAGCAGCGGGCTCTGGAAACACCATATATTTT.

This chain uses TRBV6-5 with TRBJ1-2, with D possibly TRBD1 on 5 matching bases. CDR1 is MNHEY, CDR2 SVGAGI, per germline. V lost 5 bases to trimming and J lost 6 bases, with 10 bases between them. The length of the CDR3 is 12 residues. CDR3 coding DNA: TGTGCCAGCAGTCGACAGAGCGATGGCTACACCTTC. This codes for CASSRQSDGYTF.

J is TRBJ2-3 and V is TRBV7-6; D call uncertain. CDR1 is SGHVS, CDR2 FNYEAQ, per germline. CDR3 size: 11 residues. V was pared by 3 bases and J by 5 bases, with 3 bases between. The CDR3, as DNA: TGTGCCAGCAGCTTCAAAGATACGCAGTATTTT. This codes for CASSFKDTQYF.

This clone has only one observation. The gene calls are TRBV6-4 and TRBJ2-3; D ambiguous. This CDR3 contains 13 residues. V lost 0 bases, J lost 3 bases, and 4 bases lay in between. CDR1 and CDR2 (germline): MRHNA, SNTAGT. The CDR3 DNA follows: TGTGCCAGCAGTGACTCCGAGACAGATACGCAGTATTTT. Protein product: CASSDSETDTQYF.

V gene TRBV30 combines with J gene TRBJ2-1; TRBD1 agrees at 7 bases. V lost 5 bases and J lost 7; bases outside the gene matches: 5. This CDR3 has 12 amino acids. From germline, CDR1 is GTSNPN and CDR2 SVGIG (reference sequence). The CDR3: CAWDREVNEQFF. CDR3 nucleotides: TGTGCCTGGGACAGGGAAGTAAATGAGCAGTTCTTC.

This clone appeared once. The chain combines TRBV7-9 with TRBJ2-5; TRBD2 aligns across 12 bases. V shed 1 base and J 5 bases; nucleotides not matched to a gene: 8. The CDR3 has 17 residues. Germline-derived CDR1 and CDR2 are SEHNR and FQNEAQ (reference sequence). The CDR3 sequence is CASSLGASGGAGETQYF. DNA of the CDR3: TGTGCCAGCAGCTTAGGGGCTAGCGGGGGGGCAGGGGAGACCCAGTACTTC.

CDR3 sequence: CASSSGRGNTEAFF. The CDR3, as DNA: TGTGCCAGCAGCTCTGGGCGGGGGAACACTGAAGCTTTCTTT. The chain employs TRBV7-2 and TRBJ1-1; no firm D call. The CDR3 is 14 residues long. With 4 bases removed from V and 1 base from J, the gap between germline ends came to 10 bases. Germline CDR1 and CDR2: SGHTA and FQGNSA.

The chain is built from TRBV14 and TRBJ1-2; D is unresolved. The CDR3 loop spans 14 amino acids. Germline V CDR1 and CDR2: SGHDN, FVKESK. The germline V and J ends were trimmed by 4 bases and 3 bases, with 12 bases remaining between them. The CDR3 region is CASSPNNADYGYTF. CDR3 DNA sequence: TGTGCCAGCAGCCCAAACAACGCTGACTATGGCTACACCTTC.

The chain is built from TRBV7-2 and TRBJ2-5, with TRBD2 matching over 9 bases. CDR1 is SGHTA and CDR2 is FQGNSA in the germline V gene. This CDR3 has 17 residues. Trimming removed 5 bases from V and 2 bases from J; junction bases left unmatched: 12. The CDR3 here is CASSQGARGGGQETQYF. CDR3 DNA sequence: TGTGCCAGCAGCCAAGGGGCGCGGGGGGGCGGGCAAGAGACCCAGTACTTC. The full variable domain, in which reference TRBV7-2 and TRBJ2-5 provide the parts outside the CDR3, is GAGVSQSPSNKVTEKGKDVELRCDPISGHTALYWYRQSLGQGLEFLIYFQGNSAPDKSGLPSDRFSAERTGGSVSTLTIQRTQQEDSAVYLCASSQGARGGGQETQYFGPGTRLLVL.

The rearrangement links TRBV5-8 to TRBJ2-4; TRBD2 is a possible D gene (6 bases). Trimming shortened V by 4 bases and J by 6 bases, and 14 bases separated the two germline ends. The CDR3 loop spans 14 amino acids. Germline CDR1 reads SGHTS; CDR2 reads YDEGEE. The CDR3 DNA reads TGTGCCAGCAGCCGGCCGGGGGTTGGAAACATTCAGTACTTC. Residues: CASSRPGVGNIQYF.

The chain links TRBV4-3 to TRBJ1-1, with unresolved D. The CDR3 covers 13 residues. The germline gives CDR1 LGHNA, CDR2 YSLEER. V was pared by 4 bases and J by 5 bases, with 11 bases between. The CDR3 DNA follows: TGCGCCAGCAGCCCCCTCGTCGGTACTGAAGCTTTCTTT. This codes for CASSPLVGTEAFF.